Given below is one T cell receptor (beta chain) in context. The specificity of this receptor is unknown. The record has no base qualities; no much larger clone is one base away. Collaborating institutions collected whole blood in K2EDTA tubes following their own protocols. For TCRbeta analysis, collaborators shipped samples in one of three forms: frozen whole blood, isolated PBMCs, or DNA extracted from either of those sample types. TCRbeta CDR3 regions were amplified from genomic DNA by means of the immunoSEQ Assay, a bias-controlled multiplex PCR. As for the authors' bioinformatics: Nucleated cell counts per sample were estimated from amplification of reference gene primers within the assay. To quantify the absolute abundance of each unique TCRbeta CDR3 rearrangement, sequence reads were collapsed and filtered. Productive Simpson clonality was computed per sample as the square root of Simpson's diversity index over productive rearrangements. In its TCRdb copy, this immuneACCESS table keeps in-frame sequences only and misses some clones. Where compared with another copy, unresolved V genes explain less than half of these, and the others have no known cause. V, J and clone size derive from that table, while D and trimming were established from the DNA sequence. The sample table shows 140,000 or so clones, and around nine tenths are seen once. Clones ranked in the top ten supply under 12% of the sample.

This sample stems from a study of blood T cell repertoires in COVID-19 (dated by TCRdb to about 2020). With respect to the entire study: Samples from collaborators originated in the United States, Italy and Spain and spanned both the acute and convalescent phases of COVID-19. The repertoires were released in a freely available public database intended as a resource for research on the immune response to SARS-CoV-2. The material from the prospective study consisted of cDNA or gDNA derived from T cells, B-cell-depleted T cells, or PBMCs. Subjects who had been exposed to COVID-19, were actively infected with it, or had recovered from it provided the deeply sampled blood TCRbeta repertoires that made up the dataset. Where available, HLA class I and class II types were obtained from metadata supplied by the sample provider rather than from assay-based typing. The sample metadata nearly always contained a de-identified subject ID, COVID-19 status, age in years and sex. The samples were drawn from two sources: the first 160 participants of the ongoing ImmuneRACE study, and fewer than 1,500 subjects contributed by 6 global collaborators. On the study overall, not on this receptor specifically: Clinical and demographic metadata were provided uncurated, with the amount varying by source and participant.

The TCR comes from a man in his fifties or sixties with active or convalescent COVID-19. The sequencing input was peripheral blood.

The CDR3 has the sequence CASRRDLADTQYF. The sequence in DNA is TGTGCCAGCAGGCGGGACCTGGCAGATACGCAGTATTTT. The chain links TRBV7-9 with TRBJ2-3; a tentative D call is TRBD2 (6 bases match). According to the germline V gene (reference sequence), CDR1 reads SEHNR and CDR2 reads FQNEAQ. The CDR3 starts with the cysteine, ends with the phenylalanine, and has 13 residues. The DNA shown is the 39-base CDR3, in frame from base 1. V lost 6 bases and J lost 4 bases; the stretch between them is 11 bases long.